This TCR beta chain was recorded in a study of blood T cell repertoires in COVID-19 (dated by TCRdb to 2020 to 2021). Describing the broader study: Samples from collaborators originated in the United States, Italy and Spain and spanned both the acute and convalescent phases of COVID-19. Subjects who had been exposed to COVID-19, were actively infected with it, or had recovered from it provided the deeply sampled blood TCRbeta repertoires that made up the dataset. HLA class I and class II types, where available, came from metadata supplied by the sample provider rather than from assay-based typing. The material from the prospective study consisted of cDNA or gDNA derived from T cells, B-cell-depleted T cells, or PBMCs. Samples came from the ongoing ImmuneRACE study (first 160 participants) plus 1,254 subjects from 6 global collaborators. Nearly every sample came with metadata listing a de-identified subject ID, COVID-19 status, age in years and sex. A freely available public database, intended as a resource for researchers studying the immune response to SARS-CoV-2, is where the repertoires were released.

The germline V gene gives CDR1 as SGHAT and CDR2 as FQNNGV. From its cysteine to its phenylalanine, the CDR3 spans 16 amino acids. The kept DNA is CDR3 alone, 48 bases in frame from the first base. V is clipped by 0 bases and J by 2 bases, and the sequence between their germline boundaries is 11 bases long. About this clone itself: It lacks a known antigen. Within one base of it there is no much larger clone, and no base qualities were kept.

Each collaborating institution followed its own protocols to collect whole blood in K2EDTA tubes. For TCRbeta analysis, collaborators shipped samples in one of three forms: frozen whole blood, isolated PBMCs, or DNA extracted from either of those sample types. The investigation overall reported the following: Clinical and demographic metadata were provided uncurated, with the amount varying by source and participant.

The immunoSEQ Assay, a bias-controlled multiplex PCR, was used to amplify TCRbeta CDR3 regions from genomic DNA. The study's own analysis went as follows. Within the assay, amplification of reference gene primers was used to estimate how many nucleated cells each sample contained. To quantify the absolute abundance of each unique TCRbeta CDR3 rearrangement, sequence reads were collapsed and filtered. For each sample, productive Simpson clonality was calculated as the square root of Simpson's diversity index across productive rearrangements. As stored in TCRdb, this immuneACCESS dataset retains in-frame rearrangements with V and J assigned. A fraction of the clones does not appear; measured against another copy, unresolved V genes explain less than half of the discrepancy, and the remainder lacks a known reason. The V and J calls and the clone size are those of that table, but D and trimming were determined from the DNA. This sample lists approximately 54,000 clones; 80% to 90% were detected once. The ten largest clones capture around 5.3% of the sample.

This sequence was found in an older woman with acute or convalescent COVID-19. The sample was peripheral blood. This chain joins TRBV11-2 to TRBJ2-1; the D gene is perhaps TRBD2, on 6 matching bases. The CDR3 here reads CASSLDRRGTYNEQFF. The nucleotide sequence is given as TGTGCCAGCAGCTTAGATAGGCGGGGCACCTACAATGAGCAGTTCTTC.